A selection of T cell receptor beta chains follows, all from one sample in a study of PD-L1 blockade in urothelial cancer. TCRdb's table, derived via immunoSEQ multiplex PCR, lists solely in-frame clones and lacks some. Altogether about 63,000 clones are present, 80% to 90% being singletons, with the ten largest covering under 7.5%. The sequencing used PBMCs, collected around atezolizumab (anti-PD-L1) treatment. The receptors derive from an older man with urothelial cancer. Both conserved end residues are part of each CDR3. D genes are given only for firm matches. Clone size appears in some rows only: once, few, many, or a class for an expanded clone.

D gene,clone size,J gene,V gene,CDR3 DNA,CDR3 protein
NA,NA,TRBJ2-1,TRBV10-3,TGTGCCATCAGTGAGTCGGAGGGGATCTCCTACAATGAGCAGTTCTTC,CAISESEGISYNEQFF
NA,few,TRBJ1-6,TRBV7-9,TGTGCCAGCAGCTTTACGACACCCTATAATTCACCCCTCCACTTT,CASSFTTPYNSPLHF
TRBD1,NA,TRBJ2-7,TRBV6-6,TGTGCCAGCAGTACGACAGGGCCTAACTACGAGCAGTACTTC,CASSTTGPNYEQYF
NA,NA,TRBJ2-3,TRBV6-4,TGTGCCACCTCCGGCAGGGATAAAGATACGCAGTATTTT,CATSGRDKDTQYF
NA,NA,TRBJ2-7,TRBV6-5,TGTGCCAGCAGTTACCCCCCGGGGAACTCCTACGAGCAGTACTTC,CASSYPPGNSYEQYF
TRBD1,NA,TRBJ2-3,TRBV11-3,TGTGCCAGCAGCCAAGACAGGGGGCTGGTAGATACGCAGTATTTT,CASSQDRGLVDTQYF
NA,NA,TRBJ2-5,TRBV7-9,TGTGCCAGCAGCCCGGACGGAGAAAAGGGGGAGACCCAGTACTTC,CASSPDGEKGETQYF
NA,NA,TRBJ2-1,TRBV5-1,TGCGCCAGCAGCTTGGGCGGCGGCTCCTACAATGAGCAGTTCTTC,CASSLGGGSYNEQFF
NA,NA,TRBJ2-7,TRBV30,TGTGCCTGTAAGCGGTCCCTCTCCTACGAGCAGTACTTC,CACKRSLSYEQYF
NA,NA,TRBJ2-1,TRBV10-1,TGCGCCAGCAGCGCCGCGCAGGGCTCTGATGAGCAGTTCTTC,CASSAAQGSDEQFF
NA,few,TRBJ2-5,TRBV7-3,TGTGCCAGCAGCTTAAAGGGCGGGCAGACCCAGTACTTC,CASSLKGGQTQYF
TRBD1,NA,TRBJ1-3,TRBV19,TGTGCCAGTAGCTCACAGGGGGCAACTGGAAACACCATATATTTT,CASSSQGATGNTIYF
NA,NA,TRBJ1-1,TRBV19,TGTGCCAGTAGAGTATATAGGGCGGGTAGTGAAGCTTTCTTT,CASRVYRAGSEAFF
TRBD2,NA,TRBJ2-5,TRBV14,TGTGCCAGCAGCCAGTGGGCTAGCGGGCAAGAGACCCAGTACTTC,CASSQWASGQETQYF
TRBD2,NA,TRBJ2-1,TRBV5-5,TGTGCCAGCAGGAGAGCGGGGAGCTCCTACAATGAGCAGTTCTTC,CASRRAGSSYNEQFF
NA,NA,TRBJ2-7,TRBV19,TGTGCCAGTAGTAAGGGACTGCCCCAAGTCGCCTACGAGCAGTACTTC,CASSKGLPQVAYEQYF
TRBD1,NA,TRBJ2-7,TRBV29-1,TGCAGCACAGCAGGGGGGACAGGGTCCTACGAGCAGTACTTC,CSTAGGTGSYEQYF
TRBD1,once,TRBJ1-2,TRBV13,TGTGCCAGCAGCTCAAACAGGGGGCGCCTTGGTGGCTACACCTTC,CASSSNRGRLGGYTF
NA,NA,TRBJ1-6,TRBV9,TGTGCCAGCAGCGTCCGTCGGGAGAATTCACCCCTCCACTTT,CASSVRRENSPLHF
NA,NA,TRBJ2-6,TRBV30,TGTGCCTGGAGTGTAAAGGGGTCCGGGGCCAACGTCCTGACTTTC,CAWSVKGSGANVLTF
TRBD2,NA,TRBJ2-7,TRBV5-1,TGCGCCAGCAGCCGCGGGACTAGCGAGAGCTACGAGCAGTACTTC,CASSRGTSESYEQYF
NA,NA,TRBJ1-2,TRBV5-4,TGTGCCAGCAGCTTGGTCGGGGCAGGGGTCAGCTATGGCTACACCTTC,CASSLVGAGVSYGYTF